This T cell receptor (beta chain) comes out of a study of siplizumab effects on memory and regulatory T cells. Study observations and caveats: The alloreactive clones that mapped to unstimulated subsets made up only a minor fraction.

As regards this clone: Its antigen is still unknown. The same CDR3 is also encoded by other DNA sequences in this sample.

V was pared by 5 bases and J by 7 bases, with 11 bases between. The V gene's germline CDR1 is SGHVS and CDR2 FQNEAQ. CDR3 length equals 12 residues. Per sample, the assay covered about 9.5 x 10^4 TCR templates. Sequencing used immunoSEQ multiplex PCR; TCRdb keeps in-frame clones, though not all of them. The data hold more than 95,000 clones, with about 92% observed a single time. This chain connects TRBV7-8 to TRBJ1-2, with D possibly being TRBD1 (5 bases). This clonotype originated in a human donor in good health. Sequenced material: CD4+ T cells sorted from blood. The CDR3 region is CASSTGASGYTF. CDR3 in DNA: TGTGCCAGCAGCACCGGGGCGTCTGGCTACACCTTC.